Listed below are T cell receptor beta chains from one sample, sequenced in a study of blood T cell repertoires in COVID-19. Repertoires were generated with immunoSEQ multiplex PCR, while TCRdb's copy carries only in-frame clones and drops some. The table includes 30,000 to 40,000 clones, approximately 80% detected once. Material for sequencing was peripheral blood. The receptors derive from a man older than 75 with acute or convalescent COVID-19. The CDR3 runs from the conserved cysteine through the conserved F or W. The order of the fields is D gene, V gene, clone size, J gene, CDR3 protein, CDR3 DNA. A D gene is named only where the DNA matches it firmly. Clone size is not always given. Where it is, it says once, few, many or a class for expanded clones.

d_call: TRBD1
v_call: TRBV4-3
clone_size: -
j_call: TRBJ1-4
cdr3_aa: CASSQTGQGGEKLFF
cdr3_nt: TGCGCCAGCAGCCAGACGGGACAGGGGGGTGAAAAACTGTTTTTT

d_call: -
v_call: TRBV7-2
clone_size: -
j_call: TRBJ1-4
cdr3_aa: CASTLGVREKLFF
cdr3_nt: TGTGCCAGCACTCTAGGGGTCCGGGAAAAACTGTTTTTT

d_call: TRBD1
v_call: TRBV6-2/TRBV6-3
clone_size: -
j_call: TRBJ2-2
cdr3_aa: CASSYEKGTGSTGELFF
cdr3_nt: TGTGCCAGCAGTTATGAAAAGGGGACAGGGTCCACCGGGGAGCTGTTTTTT

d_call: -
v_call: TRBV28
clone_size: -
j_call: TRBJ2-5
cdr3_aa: CASSPAGETQYF
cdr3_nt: TGTGCCAGCAGTCCCGCGGGGGAGACCCAGTACTTC

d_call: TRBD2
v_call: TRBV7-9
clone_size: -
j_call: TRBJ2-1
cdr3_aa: CASSPALAREVYNEQFF
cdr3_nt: TGTGCCAGCAGCCCCGCCCTGGCGCGGGAGGTATACAATGAGCAGTTCTTC

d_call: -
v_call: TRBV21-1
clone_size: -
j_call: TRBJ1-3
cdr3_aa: CASRSGVQHARNTIYF
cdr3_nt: TGTGCCAGCAGGAGTGGAGTACAACACGCACGAAACACCATATATTTT

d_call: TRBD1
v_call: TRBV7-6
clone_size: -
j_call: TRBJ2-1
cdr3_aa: CASSRPGQGDHEQFF
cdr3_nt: TGTGCCAGCAGCCGCCCGGGACAGGGAGACCATGAGCAGTTCTTC

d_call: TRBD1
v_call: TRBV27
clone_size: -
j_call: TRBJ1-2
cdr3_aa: CASSLTLGAGGEGYGYTF
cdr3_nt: TGTGCCAGCAGTTTAACGCTGGGGGCAGGGGGCGAGGGCTATGGCTACACCTTC

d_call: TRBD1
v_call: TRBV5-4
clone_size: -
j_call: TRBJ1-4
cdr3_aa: CASSLAGQGNEKLFF
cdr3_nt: TGTGCCAGCAGCTTGGCGGGACAGGGTAATGAAAAACTGTTTTTT

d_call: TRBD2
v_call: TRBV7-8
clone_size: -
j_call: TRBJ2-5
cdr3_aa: CASSFASGKETQYF
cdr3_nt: TGTGCCAGCAGCTTCGCTAGCGGAAAGGAGACCCAGTACTTC

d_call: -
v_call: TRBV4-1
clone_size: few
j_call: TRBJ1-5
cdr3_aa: CASSQDADQPQHF
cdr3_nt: TGCGCCAGCAGCCAAGACGCGGATCAGCCCCAGCATTTT

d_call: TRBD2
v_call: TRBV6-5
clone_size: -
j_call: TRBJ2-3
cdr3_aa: CASSTSGTSTDTQYF
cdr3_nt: TGTGCCAGCAGCACTAGCGGAACTAGCACAGATACGCAGTATTTT

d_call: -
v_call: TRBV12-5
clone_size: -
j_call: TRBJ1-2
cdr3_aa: CASGTGINYGYTF
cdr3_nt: TGTGCTAGTGGAACAGGTATTAACTATGGCTACACCTTC

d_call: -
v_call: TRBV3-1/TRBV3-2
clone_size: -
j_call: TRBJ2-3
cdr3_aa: CASSLRQYTQYF
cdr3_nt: TGTGCCAGCAGCCTCAGACAATATACGCAGTATTTT

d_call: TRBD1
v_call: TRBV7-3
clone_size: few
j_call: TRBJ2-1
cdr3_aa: CASSFGQVGNEQFF
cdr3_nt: TGTGCCAGCAGCTTCGGACAGGTTGGTAATGAGCAGTTCTTC

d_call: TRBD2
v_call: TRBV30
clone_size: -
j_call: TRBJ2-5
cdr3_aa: CAWSAPPRTSGSLETQYF
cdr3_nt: TGTGCCTGGAGTGCACCCCCCCGGACTAGCGGGAGCCTAGAGACCCAGTACTTC

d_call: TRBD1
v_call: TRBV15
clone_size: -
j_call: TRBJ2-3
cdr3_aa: CATSREGQSTDTQYF
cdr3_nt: TGTGCCACCAGCAGAGAGGGACAGAGCACAGATACGCAGTATTTT

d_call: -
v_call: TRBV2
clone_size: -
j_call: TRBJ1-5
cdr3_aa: CASSDSGGNQPQHF
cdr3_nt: TGTGCCAGCAGTGATTCGGGAGGAAATCAGCCCCAGCATTTT

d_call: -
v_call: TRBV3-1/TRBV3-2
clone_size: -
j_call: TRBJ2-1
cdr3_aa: CASSLLYGGRGEQFF
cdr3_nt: TGTGCCAGCAGCCTCCTTTATGGAGGGCGGGGTGAGCAGTTCTTC

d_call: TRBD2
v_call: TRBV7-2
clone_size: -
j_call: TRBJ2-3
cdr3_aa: CASSSRTSSLTDTQYF
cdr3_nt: TGTGCCAGCAGCTCCCGGACTAGCAGCCTCACAGATACGCAGTATTTT

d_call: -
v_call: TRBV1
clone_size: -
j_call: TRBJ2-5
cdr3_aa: CTSSQGQTQETQYF
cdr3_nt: TGCACCAGCAGCCAGGGACAGACCCAAGAGACCCAGTACTTC

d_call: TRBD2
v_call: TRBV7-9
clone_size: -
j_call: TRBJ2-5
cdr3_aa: CASSSRTSGARETQYF
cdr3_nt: TGTGCCAGCAGCTCGAGGACTAGCGGGGCTCGGGAGACCCAGTACTTC

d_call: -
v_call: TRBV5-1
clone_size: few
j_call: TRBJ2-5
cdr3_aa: CASSLGRMYQETQYF
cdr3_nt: TGCGCCAGCAGCTTGGGGCGGATGTACCAAGAGACCCAGTACTTC

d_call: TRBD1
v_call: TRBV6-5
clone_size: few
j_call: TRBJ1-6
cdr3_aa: CASSYFWRQGSSPLHF
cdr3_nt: TGTGCCAGCAGTTACTTCTGGAGACAGGGTAGCTCACCCCTCCACTTT

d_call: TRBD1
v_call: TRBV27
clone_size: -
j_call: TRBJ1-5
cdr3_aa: CASRSSSYDRVRGQPQHF
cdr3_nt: TGTGCCAGCAGGTCCTCTTCTTATGACAGGGTTAGGGGTCAGCCCCAGCATTTT

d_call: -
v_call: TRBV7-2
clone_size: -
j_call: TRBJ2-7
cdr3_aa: CASRFGTDSYEQYF
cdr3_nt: TGTGCCAGCAGGTTTGGGACTGACTCCTACGAGCAGTACTTC

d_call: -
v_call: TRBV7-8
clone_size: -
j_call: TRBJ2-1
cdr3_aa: CASSLAGGNYEQFF
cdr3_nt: TGTGCCAGCAGCTTAGCGGGAGGTAACTATGAGCAGTTCTTC

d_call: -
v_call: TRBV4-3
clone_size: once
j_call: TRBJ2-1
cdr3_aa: CASSQATGTSSYNEQFF
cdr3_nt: TGCGCCAGCAGCCAGGCCACGGGGACTTCATCCTACAATGAGCAGTTCTTC

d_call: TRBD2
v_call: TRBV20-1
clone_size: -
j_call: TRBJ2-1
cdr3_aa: CSASNVGGWNEQFF
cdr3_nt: TGCAGTGCTAGTAATGTGGGAGGGTGGAATGAGCAGTTCTTC

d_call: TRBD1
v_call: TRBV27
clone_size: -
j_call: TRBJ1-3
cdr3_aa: CASSPFTGVGNTIYF
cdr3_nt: TGTGCCAGCAGTCCGTTTACAGGGGTCGGAAACACCATATATTTT

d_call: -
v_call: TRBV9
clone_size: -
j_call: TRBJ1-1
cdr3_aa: CASRGGGGAFF
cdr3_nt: TGTGCCAGCAGGGGCGGGGGCGGAGCTTTCTTT

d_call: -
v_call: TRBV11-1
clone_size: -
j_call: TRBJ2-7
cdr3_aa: CASSLRGDYEQYF
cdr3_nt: TGTGCCAGCAGCCTCAGGGGTGATTACGAGCAGTACTTC

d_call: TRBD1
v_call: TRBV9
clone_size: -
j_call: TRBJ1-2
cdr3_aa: CASSVDRGNGYTF
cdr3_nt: TGTGCCAGCAGCGTAGACAGGGGGAATGGCTACACCTTC

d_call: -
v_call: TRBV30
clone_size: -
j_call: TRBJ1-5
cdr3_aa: CAWSVQRDQPQHF
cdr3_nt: TGTGCCTGGAGTGTACAGAGAGATCAGCCCCAGCATTTT

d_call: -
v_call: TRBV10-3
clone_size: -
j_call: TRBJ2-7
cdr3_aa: CAISELYEQYF
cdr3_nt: TGTGCCATCAGTGAGCTGTACGAGCAGTACTTC

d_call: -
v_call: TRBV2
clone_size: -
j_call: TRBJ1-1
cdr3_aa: CASMRVTEAFF
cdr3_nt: TGTGCCAGCATGAGGGTCACTGAAGCTTTCTTT

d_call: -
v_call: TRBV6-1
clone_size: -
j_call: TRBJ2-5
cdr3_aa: CASSESPRRGETQYF
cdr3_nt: TGTGCCAGCAGTGAAAGCCCCAGGCGAGGGGAGACCCAGTACTTC

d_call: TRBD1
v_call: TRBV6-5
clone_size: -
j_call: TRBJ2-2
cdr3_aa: CASSRDRGTGELFF
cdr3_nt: TGTGCCAGCAGCCGGGACAGGGGCACCGGGGAGCTGTTTTTT

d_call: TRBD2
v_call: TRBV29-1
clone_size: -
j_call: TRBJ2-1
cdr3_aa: CSVVGLENNEQFF
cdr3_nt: TGCAGCGTTGTGGGACTAGAGAACAATGAGCAGTTCTTC

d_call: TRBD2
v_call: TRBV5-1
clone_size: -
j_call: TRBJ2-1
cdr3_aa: CASSLQPPSGNYNEQFF
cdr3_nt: TGCGCCAGCAGCTTGCAGCCTCCTAGCGGGAACTACAATGAGCAGTTCTTC

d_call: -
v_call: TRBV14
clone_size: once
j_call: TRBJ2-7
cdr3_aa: CASSHGNRQYF
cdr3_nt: TGTGCCAGCAGCCACGGGAATAGGCAGTACTTC

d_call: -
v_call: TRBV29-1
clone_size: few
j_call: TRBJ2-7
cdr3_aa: CSVVSGYEQYF
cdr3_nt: TGCAGCGTTGTTTCGGGTTACGAGCAGTACTTC

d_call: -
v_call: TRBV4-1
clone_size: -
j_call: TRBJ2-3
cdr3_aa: CASRSPLVRQTDTQYF
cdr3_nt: TGCGCCAGCAGAAGTCCCCTCGTACGCCAGACAGATACGCAGTATTTT

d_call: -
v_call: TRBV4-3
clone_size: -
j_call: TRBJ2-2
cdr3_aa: CASSQDVQRNTGELFF
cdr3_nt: TGCGCCAGCAGCCAAGACGTTCAGCGCAACACCGGGGAGCTGTTTTTT

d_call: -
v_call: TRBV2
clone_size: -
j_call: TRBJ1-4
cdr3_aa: CASLGRGEKLFF
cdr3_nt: TGTGCCAGCTTAGGGAGGGGTGAAAAACTGTTTTTT

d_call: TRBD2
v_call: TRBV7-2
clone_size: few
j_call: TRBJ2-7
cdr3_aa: CASSLGLAGGYEQYF
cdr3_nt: TGTGCCAGCAGCTTGGGACTAGCGGGGGGGTACGAGCAGTACTTC

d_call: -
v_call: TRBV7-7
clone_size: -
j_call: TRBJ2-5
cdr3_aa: CASSPPYGQETQYF
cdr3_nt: TGTGCCAGCAGCCCGCCCTACGGTCAAGAGACCCAGTACTTC

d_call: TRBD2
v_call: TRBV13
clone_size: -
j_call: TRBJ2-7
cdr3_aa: CASSLGDSGRHEQYF
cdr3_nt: TGTGCCAGCAGCTTAGGGGATAGCGGGAGGCACGAGCAGTACTTC

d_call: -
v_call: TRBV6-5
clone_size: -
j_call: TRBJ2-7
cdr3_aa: CASTPGQHGSYEQYF
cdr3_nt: TGTGCCAGCACCCCAGGACAGCACGGTTCCTACGAGCAGTACTTC

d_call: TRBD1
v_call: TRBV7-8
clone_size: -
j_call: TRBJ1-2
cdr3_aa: CASSFQTGTGASLTF
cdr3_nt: TGTGCCAGCAGCTTCCAGACCGGGACAGGCGCCTCCCTCACCTTC

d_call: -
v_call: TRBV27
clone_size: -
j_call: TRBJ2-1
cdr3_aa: CASSVLGQTYNEQFF
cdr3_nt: TGTGCCAGCAGCGTATTGGGACAAACCTACAATGAGCAGTTCTTC

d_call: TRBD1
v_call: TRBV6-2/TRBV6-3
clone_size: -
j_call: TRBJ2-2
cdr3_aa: CASSQTGGPGELFF
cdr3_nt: TGTGCCAGCAGTCAGACAGGGGGGCCCGGGGAGCTGTTTTTT

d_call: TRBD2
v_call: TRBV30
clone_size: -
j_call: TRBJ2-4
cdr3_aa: CAWSSPLAGDIQYF
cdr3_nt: TGTGCCTGGAGCTCCCCATTAGCGGGTGACATTCAGTACTTC

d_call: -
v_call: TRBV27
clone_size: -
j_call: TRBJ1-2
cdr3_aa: CASSLFSRAVNYGYTF
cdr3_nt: TGTGCCAGCAGTTTATTCAGCAGGGCCGTGAACTATGGCTACACCTTC

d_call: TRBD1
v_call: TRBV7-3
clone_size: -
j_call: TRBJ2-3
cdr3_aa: CASSYTGGTDTQYF
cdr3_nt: TGTGCCAGCAGCTATACAGGGGGCACAGATACGCAGTATTTT

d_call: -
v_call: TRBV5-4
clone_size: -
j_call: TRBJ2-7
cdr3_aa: CASSDAPNFYEQYF
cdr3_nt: TGTGCCAGCAGCGATGCCCCGAACTTCTACGAGCAGTACTTC